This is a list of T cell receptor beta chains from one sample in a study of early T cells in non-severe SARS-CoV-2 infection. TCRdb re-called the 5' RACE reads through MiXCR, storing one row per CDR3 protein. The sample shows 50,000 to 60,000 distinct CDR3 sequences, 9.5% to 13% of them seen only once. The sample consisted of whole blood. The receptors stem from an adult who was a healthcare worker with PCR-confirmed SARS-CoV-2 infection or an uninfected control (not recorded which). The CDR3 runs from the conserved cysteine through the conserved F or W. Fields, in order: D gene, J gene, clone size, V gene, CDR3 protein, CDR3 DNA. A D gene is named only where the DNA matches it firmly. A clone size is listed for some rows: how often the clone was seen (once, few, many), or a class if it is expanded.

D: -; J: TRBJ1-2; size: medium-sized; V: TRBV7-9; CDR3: CASSPQGPVYGYTF; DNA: TGTGCCAGCAGCCCACAGGGACCGGTCTATGGCTACACCTTC
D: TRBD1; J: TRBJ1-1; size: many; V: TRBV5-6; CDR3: CASSSRPTGTTEAFF; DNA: TGTGCCAGCAGCTCAAGGCCGACAGGGACCACTGAAGCTTTCTTT
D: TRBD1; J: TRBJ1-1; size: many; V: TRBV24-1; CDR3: CATSDSRQGASTEAFF; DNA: TGTGCCACCAGTGATTCCCGACAGGGGGCGAGTACTGAAGCTTTCTTT
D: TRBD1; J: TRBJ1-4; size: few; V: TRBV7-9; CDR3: CASSLEGGSANEKLFF; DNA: TGTGCCAGCAGCTTAGAAGGGGGCAGTGCTAATGAAAAACTGTTTTTT
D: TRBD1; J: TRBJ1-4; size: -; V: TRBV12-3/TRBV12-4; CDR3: CASRQQGAREKLFF; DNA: TGTGCCAGCAGGCAGCAGGGGGCAAGGGAAAAACTGTTTTTT
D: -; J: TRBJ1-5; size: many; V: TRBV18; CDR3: CASSPDSNQPQHF; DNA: TGTGCCAGCTCACCCGACAGCAATCAGCCCCAGCATTTT
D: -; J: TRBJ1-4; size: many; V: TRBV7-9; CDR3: CASSSEGHQKLFF; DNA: TGTGCCAGCAGCTCAGAGGGACACCAAAAACTGTTTTTT
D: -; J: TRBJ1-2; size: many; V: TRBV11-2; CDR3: CASSYRTITF; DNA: TGTGCCAGCAGCTACCGGACTATAACCTTC
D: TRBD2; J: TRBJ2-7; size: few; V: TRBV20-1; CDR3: CSAEASGNYEQYF; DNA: TGCAGTGCCGAGGCTAGCGGGAATTACGAGCAGTACTTC
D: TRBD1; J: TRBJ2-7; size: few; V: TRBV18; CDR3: CASSPAGQGTGEQYF; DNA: TGTGCCAGCTCACCCGCGGGACAGGGAACGGGTGAGCAGTACTTC
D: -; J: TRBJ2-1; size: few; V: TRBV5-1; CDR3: CASNLADNEQFF; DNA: TGCGCCAGCAACCTAGCCGACAATGAGCAGTTCTTC
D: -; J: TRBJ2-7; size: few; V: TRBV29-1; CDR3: CSVAANEQYF; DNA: TGCAGCGTTGCAGCGAACGAGCAGTACTTC
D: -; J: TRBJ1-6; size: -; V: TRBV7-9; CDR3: CASSLDNSPLHF; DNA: TGTGCCAGCAGCTTGGATAATTCACCCCTCCACTTT
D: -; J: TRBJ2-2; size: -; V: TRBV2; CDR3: CASSLQRVSNTGELFF; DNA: TGTGCCAGCAGTCTTCAGCGGGTATCGAACACCGGGGAGCTGTTTTTT
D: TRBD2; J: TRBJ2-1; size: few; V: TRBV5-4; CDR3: CASSPGGTSGRAEQFF; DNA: TGTGCCAGCAGCCCTGGAGGGACTAGCGGGAGAGCTGAGCAGTTCTTC
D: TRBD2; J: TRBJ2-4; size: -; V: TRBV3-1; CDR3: CASSGLAGGIQYF; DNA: TGTGCCAGCAGCGGACTAGCGGGTGGCATTCAGTACTTC
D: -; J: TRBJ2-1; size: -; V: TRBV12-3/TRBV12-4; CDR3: CASTRGSSNEQFF; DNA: TGTGCCAGCACCCGGGGTAGTAGTAATGAGCAGTTCTTC
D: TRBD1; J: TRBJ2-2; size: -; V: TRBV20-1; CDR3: CSAGDRRTNTGELFF; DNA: TGCAGTGCCGGGGACAGGAGAACGAACACCGGGGAGCTGTTTTTT
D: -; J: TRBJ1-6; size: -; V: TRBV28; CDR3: CASRITDSRYSPLHF; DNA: TGTGCCAGCAGGATAACGGACAGCCGATATTCACCCCTCCACTTT
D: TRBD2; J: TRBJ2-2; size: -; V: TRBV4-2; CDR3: CASSQRLAGNTGELFF; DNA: TGTGCCAGCAGCCAAAGACTAGCGGGGAACACCGGGGAGCTGTTTTTT
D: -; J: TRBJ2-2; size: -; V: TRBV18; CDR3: CASSSDTGELFF; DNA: TGTGCCAGCTCATCTGACACCGGGGAGCTGTTTTTT
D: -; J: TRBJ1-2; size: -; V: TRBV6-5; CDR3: CASRLKRDSGGYTF; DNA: TGTGCCAGCAGACTAAAAAGGGACTCAGGAGGCTACACCTTC
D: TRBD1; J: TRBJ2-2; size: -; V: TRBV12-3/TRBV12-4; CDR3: CASSPRTGGTSGELFF; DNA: TGTGCCAGCAGTCCGCGGACAGGGGGGACCTCCGGGGAGCTGTTTTTT
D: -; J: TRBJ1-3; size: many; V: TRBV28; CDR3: CASSLSGLASTIYF; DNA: TGTGCCAGCAGTTTATCTGGTCTGGCTTCCACCATATATTTT
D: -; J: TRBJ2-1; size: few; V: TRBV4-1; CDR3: CASSPYPKLGGGDNEQFF; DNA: TGCGCCAGCAGCCCCTACCCAAAGCTAGGGGGTGGTGACAATGAGCAGTTCTTC
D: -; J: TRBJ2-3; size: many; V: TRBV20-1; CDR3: CSAIFGDTQYF; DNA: TGCAGTGCCATATTTGGAGATACGCAGTATTTT
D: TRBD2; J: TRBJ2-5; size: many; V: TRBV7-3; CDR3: CASSLIRLAETQYF; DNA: TGTGCCAGCAGCTTAATTCGACTAGCTGAGACCCAGTACTTC